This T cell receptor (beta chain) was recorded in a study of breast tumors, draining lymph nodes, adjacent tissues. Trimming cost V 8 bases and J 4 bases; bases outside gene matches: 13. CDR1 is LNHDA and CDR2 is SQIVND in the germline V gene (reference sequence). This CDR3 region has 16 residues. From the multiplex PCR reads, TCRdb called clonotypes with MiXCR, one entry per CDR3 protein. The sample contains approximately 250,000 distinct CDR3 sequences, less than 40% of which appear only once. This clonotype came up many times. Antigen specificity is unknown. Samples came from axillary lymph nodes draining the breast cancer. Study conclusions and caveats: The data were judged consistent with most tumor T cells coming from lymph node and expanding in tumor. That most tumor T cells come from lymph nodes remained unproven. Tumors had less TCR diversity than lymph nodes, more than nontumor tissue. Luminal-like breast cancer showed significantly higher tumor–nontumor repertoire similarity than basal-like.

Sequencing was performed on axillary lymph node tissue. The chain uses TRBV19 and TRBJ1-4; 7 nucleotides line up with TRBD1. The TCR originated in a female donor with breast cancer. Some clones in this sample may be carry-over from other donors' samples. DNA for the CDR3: TGTGCCAGTGGGCCGTGGACAGGCCATGATAATGAAAAACTGTTTTTT. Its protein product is CASGPWTGHDNEKLFF.